Shown below are 10 T cell receptor beta chains from a single sample sequenced in a study of brain T cells in children with intractable seizures. Libraries were prepared by immunoSEQ multiplex PCR; TCRdb keeps only in-frame clonotypes and omits some of them. The data contain 340,000 or so clones, about 93% of them singletons. Time point noted: blood from clinic visit 5 months post-surgery; TSC patient then seizure free. The source material was peripheral blood, sampled less than 6 months after surgery. Source of these receptors: a boy younger than two with tuberous sclerosis and intractable seizures.

V is TRBV7-9 and J is TRBJ2-2; 7 bases line up with TRBD1. Trimming removed 5 bases from V and 0 bases from J; junction bases left unmatched: 6. Germline V gene data show CDR1 as SEHNR and CDR2 as FQNEAQ (reference sequence). The CDR3 has 16 amino acids. CDR3 nucleotide sequence: TGTGCCAGCAGCGCCATCGACAGGGCGAACACCGGGGAGCTGTTTTTT. This sequence encodes CASSAIDRANTGELFF.

The genes are TRBV28 and TRBJ2-3, with 10 bases identical to TRBD1. Per the germline V gene, CDR1 is MDHEN and CDR2 is SYDVKM. This CDR3 is built from 15 residues. The V segment lost 1 base and the J segment 5 bases; nucleotides outside the gene matches: 3. The CDR3 reads CASSLFGTGEDTQYF. The CDR3 DNA reads TGTGCCAGCAGTTTATTTGGGACAGGGGAAGATACGCAGTATTTT.

This sequence joins TRBV24-1 and TRBJ2-2; TRBD1 matches 12 bases. Trimming removed 7 bases from V and 4 bases from J; junction bases left unmatched: 6. The germline CDR1 and CDR2 sequences are KGHDR and SFDVKD. There are 16 residues in the CDR3. The CDR3 here is CATRHGGQGATGELFF. The CDR3 region has the DNA TGTGCCACCAGGCACGGGGGACAGGGGGCCACCGGGGAGCTGTTTTTT.

The CDR3 DNA is TGTGCCATCAGCCGAGCCTCCCCGTTGGAGCGAGGGCAAGAGACCCAGTACTTC. Residues: CAISRASPLERGQETQYF. The chain employs TRBV10-3 and TRBJ2-5; D is perhaps TRBD2 (5 bases). The CDR3 consists of 18 residues. The V gene lost 6 bases and the J gene lost 2 bases, with 25 bases spanning the gap. Per the germline V gene, CDR1 is ENHRY and CDR2 is SYGVKD.

The chain is built from TRBV10-3 and TRBJ2-5, with TRBD2 matching 10 bases. Germline V gene lookup returns CDR1 ENHRY and CDR2 SYGVKD. CDR3 size: 14 residues. Germline trimming cut 9 bases from V and 5 bases from J; bases unmatched to any gene: 9. CDR3 protein: CAIKREGPLETQYF. The CDR3 nucleotides read TGTGCCATTAAGCGGGAGGGCCCTCTGGAGACCCAGTACTTC.

The J gene is TRBJ2-7, the V gene TRBV3-1 (or the pseudogene TRBV3-2); 11 bases are shared with TRBD1. The CDR3 contains 14 residues. The germline gives CDR1 LGHDT, CDR2 YNNKEL (reference sequence). J gave up 4 bases and V 5 bases, and 4 bases lay outside the gene matches. DNA of the CDR3: TGTGCCAGCAGCAAAGGACAGGGGGCATACGAGCAGTACTTC. This codes for CASSKGQGAYEQYF.

The gene calls are TRBV6-5 and TRBJ2-5, with TRBD1 as a possible D gene (5 bases). The CDR3 runs to 15 residues. V lost 5 bases to trimming and J lost 1 base, with 14 bases between them. Germline lookup yields CDR1 MNHEY and CDR2 SVGAGI. CDR3 sequence reads: CASSRQTVGQETQYF. The DNA of the CDR3 is TGTGCCAGCAGTCGACAGACAGTTGGCCAAGAGACCCAGTACTTC.

The rearrangement links TRBV11-2 to TRBJ2-7; 11 nucleotides align to TRBD1. Trimming removed 1 base from V and 3 bases from J; junction bases left unmatched: 2. The CDR3 loop spans 15 amino acids. CDR1 is SGHAT, CDR2 FQNNGV, per germline. The CDR3 region is CASSLGDRGFYEQYF. The CDR3 DNA follows: TGTGCCAGCAGCTTAGGGGACAGGGGGTTCTACGAGCAGTACTTC.

The chain couples TRBV24-1 to TRBJ1-1, with D perhaps TRBD1 (5 bases). V dropped 9 bases and J dropped 3 bases, with 7 bases sitting between them. The CDR3 length is 11 residues. Germline V gene sequence: CDR1 KGHDR, CDR2 SFDVKD. CDR3 coding DNA: TGTGCCACCCCGGGGGACACTGAAGCTTTCTTT. Translated: CATPGDTEAFF.

The chain is built from TRBV9 and TRBJ1-2; no clear D. Germline CDR1 reads SGDLS; CDR2 reads YYNGEE. The CDR3 is 16 residues long. The germline V and J ends were trimmed by 4 bases and 1 base, with 17 bases remaining between them. The CDR3 sequence is CASSSHLKTDNYGYTF. For the CDR3, the DNA is TGTGCCAGCAGCTCACACCTTAAGACGGATAACTATGGCTACACCTTC.